The text below deals with one TCR beta chain. These data belong to a study of blood T cell repertoires in COVID-19. The germline CDR1 and CDR2 sequences are MNHEY and SVGEGT. The V and J ends lost 3 bases and 7 bases, in that order; junction bases with no gene match: 4. The CDR3 consists of 13 residues. Original processing methods: Amplification of reference gene primers provided the estimated nucleated cell counts. This table comes from immunoSEQ multiplex PCR, and its TCRdb copy is limited to in-frame clones, with some not included. V and J calls and clone size are those listed in that table; D and trimming were worked out from the DNA. Here the sample spans approximately 240,000 clones, approximately 86% being singletons.

The chain uses TRBV6-2 or TRBV6-3 and TRBJ2-7, with 9 bases lining up with TRBD2. Sequenced material: PBMCs or T cells enriched from blood (not recorded which). The TCR comes from a woman aged 25-40 years with acute COVID-19. CDR3 amino acids: CASSYSLAGEQYF. CDR3 DNA sequence: TGTGCCAGCAGTTATAGCCTAGCGGGGGAGCAGTACTTC.